The present entry profiles one TCR beta chain with its context. The data were produced by immunoSEQ multiplex PCR, yet TCRdb's version contains in-frame clones alone and is incomplete. This sample has over 140,000 clones; 75% to 80% occur once, and the top ten carry 2.5% to 3%. The entry originates in a study of blood T cell repertoires in COVID-19. For the study at large: Donors in the United States, Italy and Spain gave samples during acute or convalescent COVID-19. PBMCs, B-cell-depleted T cells, or T cells were the source of the cDNA or gDNA that made up the material.

The CDR3 contains 15 residues. V was trimmed by 0 bases and J by 6 bases, leaving 15 bases between them. Participants spanned ages about 18 to 90 years and resided in about two dozen US areas. The TCR sequence derives from a woman aged 45 to 65 who had recovered from COVID-19. The sample comprised PBMCs or T cells enriched from blood (not recorded which). V usage is TRBV23-1 and J usage is TRBJ2-7; weak D call: TRBD1 (5 bases). TRBV23-1 is known as an ORF, though its function is uncertain. CDR3 protein: CASSQSSGNRVEQYF. The CDR3 coding sequence is TGCGCCAGCAGTCAATCTTCAGGGAACCGTGTCGAGCAGTACTTC.